The 24 T cell receptor beta chains below were found in one sample sequenced in a study of shared clonotypes between healthy human individuals (dated by TCRdb to 2019 to 2021). Library method: the immunoSEQ multiplex PCR assay. The source is immuneACCESS, and TCRdb retained only in-frame sequences with V and J called. Part of the clones is not carried over; for the studies checked, unresolved V genes explain less than half of this, and the remainder is unexplained. The sample table records 2 million to 2.5 million clones; less than 95% of these occur just once. The ten largest clones represent 0.37% of the sample. Sequenced input: naive CD4+ T cells from PBMCs. Sample cell subset or site, as interpreted from the label and publication: CD45RA+ positively selected. Every receptor here comes from a man aged 18 to 29 in good health. Some clones in this sample may be carry-over from other donors' samples.

This chain links TRBV2 with TRBJ2-3; TRBD2 matches 7 bases. V was clipped by 1 base and J by 6 bases; unmatched bases: 10. Germline loops: CDR1 SNHLY, CDR2 FYNNEI. The CDR3 loop spans 16 amino acids. The CDR3 reads CASSEGRLAGVDTQYF. CDR3 sequence (DNA): TGTGCCAGCAGTGAAGGGAGACTAGCCGGAGTGGATACGCAGTATTTT.

The chain is built from TRBV30 and TRBJ2-7; weak D call: TRBD1 (5 bases). CDR3 length: 16 amino acids. The germline CDR1 and CDR2 sequences are GTSNPN and SVGIG (reference sequence). The ends were cut back, 7 bases at V and 3 bases at J, with 25 bases in the middle. Here the CDR3 reads CASRTIENPIVYEQYF. CDR3 DNA: TGTGCCTCCAGGACAATAGAAAACCCAATCGTCTACGAGCAGTACTTC.

The chain has TRBV27 and TRBJ2-1; 7 bases map to TRBD1. The germline V gene encodes CDR1 MNHEY and CDR2 SMNVEV (reference sequence). There are 13 residues in the CDR3. The ends lost 5 bases at V and 6 bases at J; junction bases unmatched: 4. The CDR3 spells CASSPTGTNEQFF. CDR3 DNA: TGTGCCAGCAGTCCGACAGGGACCAATGAGCAGTTCTTC.

The chain uses TRBV18 and TRBJ2-7; D gene uncertain. Germline lookup yields CDR1 KGHSH and CDR2 LQKENI. The CDR3 runs to 16 residues. V lost 0 bases, J lost 7 bases, and 19 bases lay in between. DNA of the CDR3: TGTGCCAGCTCACCACCCGACGGCCGGAGCGCCGGGGAGCAGTACTTC. It translates to CASSPPDGRSAGEQYF.

The chain has TRBV28 and TRBJ2-7; TRBD2 agrees at 10 bases. Germline assignment: CDR1 MDHEN and CDR2 SYDVKM. This CDR3 has 14 residues. Trimming removed 5 bases from V and 7 bases from J; junction bases left unmatched: 8. CDR3 DNA: TGTGCCAGCAGTGCGAGCGGGAGGGCAGGGGAGCAGTACTTC. It translates to CASSASGRAGEQYF.

This chain uses TRBV19 with TRBJ2-1; tentatively, D is TRBD2 (5 bases). Trimming stripped 3 bases from V and 7 bases from J, with 13 bases between. The CDR3 consists of 14 residues. Per the germline V gene, CDR1 is LNHDA and CDR2 is SQIVND (reference sequence). The CDR3 spells CASSIRTAVNEQFF. The DNA of the CDR3 is TGTGCCAGTAGTATCCGGACTGCCGTTAATGAGCAGTTCTTC. The full variable domain, its missing parts supplied by reference TRBV19 and TRBJ2-1, is DGGITQSPKYLFRKEGQNVTLSCEQNLNHDAMYWYRQDPGQGLRLIYYSQIVNDFQKGDIAEGYSVSREKKESFPLTVTSAQKNPTAFYLCASSIRTAVNEQFFGPGTRLTVL.

The table lists this clone with a count of one. This chain links TRBV6-5 with TRBJ1-2; no clear D gene. Germline V gene lookup returns CDR1 MNHEY and CDR2 SVGAGI. The germline V and J ends were trimmed by 7 bases and 0 bases, with 12 bases remaining between them. The CDR3 contains 14 residues. The CDR3 spells CASTRPRANYGYTF. CDR3 DNA: TGTGCCAGCACCCGACCCCGGGCTAACTATGGCTACACCTTC.

The V gene is TRBV7-7, the J gene TRBJ2-7; weak D call: TRBD1 (6 bases). V gave up 4 bases and J gave up 4 bases, with 14 bases separating them. From germline, CDR1 is SSHAT and CDR2 FNYEAQ (reference sequence). This CDR3 is 14 amino acids long. Written as DNA, the CDR3 is TGTGCCAGCAGCTCCGGGACAAACTCATACGAGCAGTACTTC. Translating it yields CASSSGTNSYEQYF.

In DNA form, the CDR3 reads TGTGCCAGCAGCCCCCGGACTAGCGTGAGCACAGATACGCAGTATTTT. Its translation is CASSPRTSVSTDTQYF. This chain links TRBV4-2 with TRBJ2-3; 9 bases fit TRBD2. Germline V CDR1 and CDR2: LGHNA, YNFKEQ. V shed 4 bases and J 0 bases; nucleotides not matched to a gene: 5. This CDR3 contains 16 residues.

This chain links TRBV28 with TRBJ1-2; D ambiguous. Trimming took 9 bases from V and 4 from J, leaving 12 bases between them. In germline, CDR1 is MDHEN, CDR2 SYDVKM. The CDR3 has 12 residues. In DNA form, the CDR3 reads TGTGCCAGTAGGACGGAGTCCTATGGCTACACCTTC. Translating gives CASRTESYGYTF.

Of note for this clone: At the DNA level, this CDR3 is encoded by other sequences in the same sample as well. V gene TRBV7-3 combines with J gene TRBJ2-5; a weak D match, TRBD1 (6 bases). Trimming shortened V by 0 bases and J by 1 base, and 9 bases separated the two germline ends. This CDR3 has 15 residues. Germline CDR1 reads SGHTA; CDR2 reads FQGTGA. CDR3 DNA: TGTGCCAGCAGCTTAACTGGACAGCCCCAAGAGACCCAGTACTTC. Translating it yields CASSLTGQPQETQYF.

V and J are TRBV29-1 and TRBJ1-6; no definite D call. Between the trimmed V and J ends, which lost 7 bases and 7 bases, there was a span of 17 bases. This CDR3 spans 14 amino acids. The germline V gene encodes CDR1 SQVTM and CDR2 ANQGSEA. This chain's CDR3 is CSGREGGRNSPLHF. The CDR3 coding sequence is TGCAGCGGCCGCGAAGGAGGGCGGAATTCACCCCTCCACTTT.

A single count supports this clone. V and J are TRBV7-2 and TRBJ2-5, with 7 positions matching TRBD2. V was clipped by 5 bases and J by 8 bases; unmatched bases: 8. Germline V gives CDR1 SGHTA, CDR2 FQGNSA. The CDR3 sequence is 13 residues long. In DNA, the CDR3 is TGTGCCAGCAGCCTCTCTAGCGGCGATACCCAGTACTTC. Translation gives CASSLSSGDTQYF.

This rearrangement joins TRBV11-2 to TRBJ2-3; the match to TRBD2 covers 10 bases. Germline assignment: CDR1 SGHAT and CDR2 FQNNGV. Trimming removed 0 bases from V and 3 bases from J; junction bases left unmatched: 12. The CDR3 spans 19 residues. DNA of the CDR3: TGTGCCAGCAGCTTAGATCCGCCAGCGGGAGGGAGGAGAACAGATACGCAGTATTTT. It specifies CASSLDPPAGGRRTDTQYF.

The chain couples TRBV10-3 to TRBJ2-5, with 10 bases that match TRBD1. Germline values: CDR1 ENHRY, CDR2 SYGVKD. Losses at the gene ends were 4 bases for V and 5 bases for J; bases not matched to a gene: 13. The CDR3 consists of 17 residues. CDR3 coding DNA: TGTGCCATCAGTGCCCTCTCGCCGACAGGGGGCAGGGAGACCCAGTACTTC. As protein: CAISALSPTGGRETQYF.

The V and J genes are TRBV15 and TRBJ2-7; 9 bases are shared with TRBD2. Germline loops: CDR1 LNHNV, CDR2 YYDKDF (reference sequence). This CDR3 is built from 13 residues. Trimming at V came to 0 bases and at J to 7 bases, leaving 1 base not matched to a gene. CDR3 sequence (DNA): TGTGCCACCAGCAGAGATAGCGGGGGAGAGCAGTACTTC. Amino acid sequence: CATSRDSGGEQYF.

The rearrangement joins TRBV19 to TRBJ2-6; tentatively, D is TRBD1 (5 bases). V lost 5 bases and J 2 bases, leaving 13 bases between the germline ends. The CDR3 contains 16 residues. Looked up from germline, CDR1 is LNHDA and CDR2 is SQIVND (reference sequence). The CDR3 reads CASSWQGGAGANVLTF. The DNA for the CDR3 is TGTGCCAGTAGTTGGCAGGGCGGTGCTGGGGCCAACGTCCTGACTTTC.

The rearrangement links TRBV5-1 to TRBJ2-7; D is perhaps TRBD2 (5 bases). The CDR3 is made up of 14 amino acids. Trimming took off 4 bases at V and 2 bases at J, with 13 bases between the two ends. The germline V gene has CDR1 SGHRS and CDR2 YFSETQ. The CDR3 loop is CASSGGGSPYEQYF. DNA of the CDR3: TGCGCCAGCAGCGGTGGCGGGTCACCCTACGAGCAGTACTTC.

V gene TRBV28 combines with J gene TRBJ2-7; 7 bases agree with TRBD2. Germline CDR1 MDHEN, CDR2 SYDVKM. Trimming cost V 6 bases and J 5 bases; bases outside gene matches: 4. The CDR3 contains 12 residues. The CDR3: CASSWGGNEQYF. CDR3 in DNA: TGTGCCAGCAGCTGGGGGGGGAACGAGCAGTACTTC.

The chain carries TRBV7-2 and TRBJ2-5; 7 bases are shared with TRBD1. CDR3 size: 14 residues. From germline, CDR1 is SGHTA and CDR2 FQGNSA. J was trimmed by 4 bases and V by 4 bases; bases with no gene match: 6. The CDR3 sequence is CASSSVTGLETQYF. CDR3 sequence (DNA): TGTGCCAGCAGCTCCGTGACAGGGTTAGAGACCCAGTACTTC.

V and J are TRBV7-8 and TRBJ2-7; TRBD1 matches 7 bases. The CDR3 loop spans 14 amino acids. Germline V gene data show CDR1 as SGHVS and CDR2 as FQNEAQ. V was clipped by 2 bases and J by 3 bases; unmatched bases: 4. CDR3 DNA: TGTGCCAGCAGCTTACTGACAGGGAGCTACGAGCAGTACTTC. Translating it yields CASSLLTGSYEQYF.

The chain uses TRBV5-6 and TRBJ2-7; D tentatively fits TRBD1 or TRBD2 (5 bases each). The CDR3 totals 15 residues. Germline assignment: CDR1 SGHDT and CDR2 YYEEEE. Trimming left V 4 bases short and J 1 base short, with 15 bases between. The CDR3 DNA reads TGTGCCAGCAGCCCCGGAGTTGGGGGTTCCTACGAGCAGTACTTC. Encoded protein: CASSPGVGGSYEQYF.

In nucleotides, the CDR3 is TGTGCCAGCAGTTTAACCGACACTGCTGAAGCTTTCTTT. Its protein is CASSLTDTAEAFF. This chain links TRBV28 with TRBJ1-1, with no clear D. CDR1 is MDHEN, CDR2 SYDVKM, per germline. V was cut by 2 bases and J by 6 bases, with 10 bases left in between. This CDR3 region has 13 residues.

The rearrangement uses TRBV30 and TRBJ1-2; D might be TRBD1 (5 bases). Germline V CDR1 and CDR2: GTSNPN, SVGIG (reference sequence). The CDR3 runs 11 residues. V was cut by 5 bases and J by 11 bases, with 15 bases left in between. The CDR3 region is CAWGAEVGYTF. In DNA, the CDR3 is TGTGCCTGGGGGGCTGAAGTAGGTTACACCTTC.